This TCR beta chain was identified during a study of CD4 T cells in relation to SARS-CoV-2 and coronaviruses. Study at large: Controls used an HIV-1 Nef peptide pool or no peptide.

CD4+ T cells from unexposed donors were obtained before the COVID-19 pandemic (2011-2018). After about 10 days of culture, CD4+ T cells were isolated. Unexposed-donor CD4+ T cells were probed with SARS-CoV-2 S/N and four cold-coronavirus spikes, cells permitting. PBMCs were plated at two million per well in IL-2-containing medium. On days 3 and 7, cultures got half fresh IL-2 medium. The method was immunoSEQ multiplex PCR; TCRdb's version includes in-frame clones alone and lacks a portion of them. This table holds 15,000 to 17,000 clones, around 74% found once. V shed 0 bases and J shed 7 bases, with 13 bases lying between them. CDR1 is SGHRS and CDR2 is YFSETQ in the germline V gene. This CDR3 is built from 15 residues. Points on this clone: Its antigen is undetermined.

The sequence derives from a human donor in good health. The chain is built from TRBV5-1 and TRBJ1-4; TRBD1 might be the D (6 bases). The sample comprised CD4+ T cells from PBMCs, cultured in vitro. CDR3 nucleotides: TGCGCCAGCAGCTTGGCGGAGACAGGCTTTGAAAAACTGTTTTTT. It codes for CASSLAETGFEKLFF.